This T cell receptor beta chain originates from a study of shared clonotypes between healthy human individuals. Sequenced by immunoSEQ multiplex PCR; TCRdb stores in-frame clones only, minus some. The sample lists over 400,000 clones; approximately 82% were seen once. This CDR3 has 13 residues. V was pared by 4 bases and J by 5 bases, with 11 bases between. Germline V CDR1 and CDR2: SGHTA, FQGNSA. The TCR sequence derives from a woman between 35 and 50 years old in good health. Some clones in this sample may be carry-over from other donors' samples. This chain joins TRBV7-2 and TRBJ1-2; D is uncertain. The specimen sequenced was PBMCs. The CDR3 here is CASSSGGLYGYTF. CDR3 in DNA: TGTGCCAGCAGCTCGGGAGGGTTGTATGGCTACACCTTC.